This entry lists 16 T cell receptor beta chains sequenced from one sample in a study of CD8+ T cells in alopecia areata. Isolated RNA was reverse transcribed into cDNA used as the sequencing template. TCRdb's table, derived via immunoSEQ multiplex PCR, lists solely in-frame clones and lacks some. The repertoire has roughly 200,000 clones, more than 60% of them found once; the top ten carry over 1.5%. The specimen was CD4+ T cells sorted from blood, collected at week 0. The receptors shown here come from a human donor with alopecia areata.

This clone was counted between two and nine times. The V call is TRBV7-3, the J call TRBJ2-1; 7 nucleotides match TRBD2. This CDR3 is 16 amino acids long. The trim removed 1 base at V and 7 bases at J, leaving 10 bases unmatched. The germline V gene encodes CDR1 SGHTA and CDR2 FQGTGA. The CDR3 is CASSLSNNGGMNEQFF. The CDR3 DNA reads TGTGCCAGCAGCTTAAGTAACAACGGGGGGATGAATGAGCAGTTCTTC.

This CDR3 reads CASSLGPDEQYF. The CDR3 bases are TGTGCCAGCAGCCTAGGCCCGGACGAGCAGTACTTC. This chain uses TRBV7-9 with TRBJ2-7; D is ambiguous. Germline assignment: CDR1 SEHNR and CDR2 FQNEAQ (reference sequence). Trimming took off 5 bases at V and 5 bases at J, with 10 bases between the two ends. The length of the CDR3 is 12 residues.

In its sample, this clone was seen a few times. V is TRBV7-2 and J is TRBJ1-2; 7 bases are shared with TRBD1. The CDR3 is 16 residues long. Germline V gene sequence: CDR1 SGHTA, CDR2 FQGNSA. With V trimmed by 1 base and J by 1 base, 6 bases remained unmatched. Here the CDR3 DNA reads TGTGCCAGCAGCTTAGAGGGACGGGACAGTAACTATGGCTACACCTTC. Its translation is CASSLEGRDSNYGYTF.

About this clone: The same CDR3 also results from other DNA sequences found in this sample. This chain joins TRBV29-1 and TRBJ1-5; 8 positions match TRBD1. The trim removed 6 bases at V and 2 bases at J, leaving 6 bases unmatched. Germline V gene sequence: CDR1 SQVTM, CDR2 ANQGSEA. The CDR3 consists of 14 residues. The CDR3 DNA is TGCAGCGTCGGACAGGGCGGGGGCAATCAGCCCCAGCATTTT. Its translation is CSVGQGGGNQPQHF.

The V call is TRBV30, the J call TRBJ2-5, with D tentatively TRBD2 (6 bases). The germline V and J ends were trimmed by 7 bases and 6 bases, with 21 bases remaining between them. From germline, CDR1 is GTSNPN and CDR2 SVGIG (reference sequence). This CDR3 contains 14 residues. CDR3: CASITGGTGQTQYF. The CDR3 coding sequence is TGTGCCTCCATCACCGGAGGGACGGGTCAGACCCAGTACTTC. The complete variable domain, with remaining parts taken from reference TRBV30 and TRBJ2-5, reads SQTIHQWPATLVQPVGSPLSLECTVEGTSNPNLYWYRQAAGRGLQLLFYSVGIGQISSEVPQNLSASRPQDRQFILSSKKLLLSDSGFYLCASITGGTGQTQYFGPGTRLLVL.

The chain combines TRBV29-1 with TRBJ1-2; the D gene is possibly TRBD1 (6 bases). The germline V gene has CDR1 SQVTM and CDR2 ANQGSEA. The CDR3 has 15 amino acids. Trimming cost V 6 bases and J 2 bases, with 19 bases left between them. The CDR3 bases are TGCAGCGTCCTCCCGCGGCAGGGGAAGAACTATGGCTACACCTTC. It yields the protein CSVLPRQGKNYGYTF.

Comments on this clone: Within the sample, other DNA sequences also encode this same CDR3. This chain links TRBV14 with TRBJ2-5; D is tentatively TRBD1 or TRBD2 (5 bases each). The CDR3 consists of 12 residues. Deletions cut 4 bases from V and 4 bases from J, with 7 bases between. Germline lookup yields CDR1 SGHDN and CDR2 FVKESK. CDR3 sequence: CASSPGGETQYF. CDR3 coding DNA: TGTGCCAGCAGCCCTGGGGGAGAGACCCAGTACTTC.

The sample holds a few counts of this clone. This chain links TRBV29-1 with TRBJ2-3; a weak D match, TRBD1 (5 bases). The germline CDR1 and CDR2 sequences are SQVTM and ANQGSEA. This CDR3 region has 14 residues. Trimming removed 5 bases at V and 0 bases at J, with 12 bases between. The CDR3 loop is CSVRRQTSTDTQYF. In DNA form, the CDR3 reads TGCAGCGTTAGGCGACAGACGAGCACAGATACGCAGTATTTT.

V is TRBV10-3 and J is TRBJ2-6; D might be TRBD1 (7 bases). Trimming cost V 9 bases and J 2 bases, with 17 bases left between them. The CDR3 loop spans 16 amino acids. Germline CDR1 reads ENHRY; CDR2 reads SYGVKD. Here the CDR3 DNA reads TGTGCCATTACCGGAGGGGGCTTAACTGGGGCCAACGTCCTGACTTTC. Protein product: CAITGGGLTGANVLTF.

This clone turned up a few times. One end of the junction does not line up with germline, which may come from a read error. Other DNA sequences in this specimen translate into the identical CDR3. This chain joins TRBV29-1 and TRBJ2-3; D perhaps matches TRBD1 (6 bases). This CDR3 contains 12 residues. The germline gives CDR1 SQVTM, CDR2 ANQGSEA. CDR3 DNA: TGCAGCGTGGAAGGGGGTACAGATACGCAGTATTTT. It yields the protein CSVEGGTDTQYF.

The chain is built from TRBV30 and TRBJ2-5; 7 bases fit TRBD1. Germline CDR1 reads GTSNPN; CDR2 reads SVGIG (reference sequence). V shed 8 bases and J 5 bases; nucleotides not matched to a gene: 8. This CDR3 comprises 12 residues. The CDR3 reads CAGTTGRETQYF. The CDR3 region has the DNA TGTGCCGGAACGACAGGGCGGGAGACCCAGTACTTC.

The gene calls are TRBV30 and TRBJ2-7, with D possibly called TRBD1 or TRBD2 (5 bases each). The germline gives CDR1 GTSNPN, CDR2 SVGIG (reference sequence). V was clipped by 5 bases and J by 6 bases, with 17 bases between them. This CDR3 is 13 amino acids long. This CDR3 is CAWGRGYGAEQYF. In DNA form, the CDR3 reads TGTGCCTGGGGTCGAGGGTACGGGGCCGAGCAGTACTTC.

This chain connects TRBV11-2 to TRBJ1-4; D may be TRBD1 (6 bases). This CDR3 is built from 13 residues. V was shortened by 6 bases and J by 8 bases, with 13 bases between the two germline ends. Germline V gene sequence: CDR1 SGHAT, CDR2 FQNNGV. The CDR3 protein is CASRPGAGEKLFF. In nucleotides, the CDR3 is TGTGCCAGCAGACCAGGGGCCGGGGAAAAACTGTTTTTT.

J is TRBJ2-5 and V is TRBV28; 11 bases fit TRBD2. The J segment lost 3 bases and the V segment lost 7 bases, leaving 7 bases of the junction unmatched. The CDR3 is made up of 15 amino acids. Germline lookup yields CDR1 MDHEN and CDR2 SYDVKM. CDR3 in DNA: TGTGCCAGCACCAAAGGGGGACTAGCGGAAGAGACCCAGTACTTC. Translating it yields CASTKGGLAEETQYF.

The chain is built from TRBV9 and TRBJ1-6; maybe TRBD1 (5 bases). CDR1 is SGDLS, CDR2 YYNGEE, per germline. CDR3 length: 14 residues. The germline V and J ends were trimmed by 0 bases and 7 bases, with 8 bases remaining between them. DNA of the CDR3: TGTGCCAGCAGCGTAGTTGGGACGAATTCACCCCTCCACTTT. Protein sequence: CASSVVGTNSPLHF.

This sequence joins TRBV2 and TRBJ1-4, with a possible D match to TRBD1 (6 bases). The CDR3 covers 15 residues. The ends were cut back, 3 bases at V and 4 bases at J, with 12 bases in the middle. CDR1 is SNHLY and CDR2 is FYNNEI in the germline V gene. CDR3 sequence reads: CASSDRGAGNEKLFF. The CDR3 coding sequence is TGTGCCAGCAGTGATCGGGGGGCCGGTAATGAAAAACTGTTTTTT.